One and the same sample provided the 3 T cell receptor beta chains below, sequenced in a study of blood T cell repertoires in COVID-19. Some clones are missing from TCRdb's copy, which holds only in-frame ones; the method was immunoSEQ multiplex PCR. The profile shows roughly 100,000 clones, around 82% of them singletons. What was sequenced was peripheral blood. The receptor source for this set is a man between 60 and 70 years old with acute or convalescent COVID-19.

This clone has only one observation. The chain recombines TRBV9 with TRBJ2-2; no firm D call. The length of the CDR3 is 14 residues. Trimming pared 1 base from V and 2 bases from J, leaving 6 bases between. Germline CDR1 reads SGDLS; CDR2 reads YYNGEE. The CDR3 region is CASSVNTNTGELFF. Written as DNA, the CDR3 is TGTGCCAGCAGCGTAAACACCAACACCGGGGAGCTGTTTTTT. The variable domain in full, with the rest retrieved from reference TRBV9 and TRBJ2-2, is DSGVTQTPKHLITATGQRVTLRCSPRSGDLSVYWYQQSLDQGLQFLIQYYNGEERAKGNILERFSAQQFPDLHSELNLSSLELGDSALYFCASSVNTNTGELFFGEGSRLTVL.

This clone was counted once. The CDR3 bases are TGTGCCAGCAGCCCGACAGGGAATACCTACGAGCAGTACTTC. Protein product: CASSPTGNTYEQYF. The chain couples TRBV7-6 to TRBJ2-7, with TRBD1 identical over 7 bases. Germline V gene sequence: CDR1 SGHVS, CDR2 FNYEAQ. Germline trimming cut 5 bases from V and 2 bases from J; bases unmatched to any gene: 6. This CDR3 contains 14 residues.

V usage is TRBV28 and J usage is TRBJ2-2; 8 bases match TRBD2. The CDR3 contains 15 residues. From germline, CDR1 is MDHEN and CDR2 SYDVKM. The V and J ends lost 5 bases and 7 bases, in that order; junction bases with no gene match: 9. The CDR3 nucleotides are TGTGCCAGCAGTCCACCCGGGGGGGTGAGCGGGGAGCTGTTTTTT. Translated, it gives CASSPPGGVSGELFF.